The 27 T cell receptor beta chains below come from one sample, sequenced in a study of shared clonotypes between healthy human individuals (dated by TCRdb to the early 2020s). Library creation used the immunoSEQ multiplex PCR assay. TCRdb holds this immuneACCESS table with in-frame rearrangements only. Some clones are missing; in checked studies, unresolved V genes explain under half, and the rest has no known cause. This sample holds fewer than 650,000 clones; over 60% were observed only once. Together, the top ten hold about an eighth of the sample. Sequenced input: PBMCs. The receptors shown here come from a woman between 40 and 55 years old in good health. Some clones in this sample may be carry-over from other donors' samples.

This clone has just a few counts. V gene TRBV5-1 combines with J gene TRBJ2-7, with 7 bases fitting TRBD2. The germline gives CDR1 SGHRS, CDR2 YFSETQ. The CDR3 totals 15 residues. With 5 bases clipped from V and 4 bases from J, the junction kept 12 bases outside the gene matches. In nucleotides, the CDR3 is TGCGCCAGCAGTCATCACCTGCGGGAGTTATACGAGCAGTACTTC. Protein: CASSHHLRELYEQYF.

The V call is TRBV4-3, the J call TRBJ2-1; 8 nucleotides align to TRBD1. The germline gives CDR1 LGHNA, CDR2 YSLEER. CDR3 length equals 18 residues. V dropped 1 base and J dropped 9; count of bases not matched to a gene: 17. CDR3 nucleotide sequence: TGCGCCAGCAGCCAAGTTCGGGCGAGTACAGGGGGAAGGCGTGAGCAGTTCTTC. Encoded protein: CASSQVRASTGGRREQFF.

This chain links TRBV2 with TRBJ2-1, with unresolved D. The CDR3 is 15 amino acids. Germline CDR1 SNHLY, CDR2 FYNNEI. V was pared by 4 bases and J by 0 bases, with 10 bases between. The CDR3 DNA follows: TGTGCCAGCAGTGGTGTGCAAAGCTCCTACAATGAGCAGTTCTTC. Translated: CASSGVQSSYNEQFF.

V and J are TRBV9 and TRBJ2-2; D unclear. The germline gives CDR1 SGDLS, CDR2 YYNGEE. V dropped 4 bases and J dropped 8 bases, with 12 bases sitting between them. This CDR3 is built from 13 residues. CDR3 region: CASSTYTYGELFF. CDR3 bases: TGTGCCAGCAGCACATACACCTATGGGGAGCTGTTTTTT.

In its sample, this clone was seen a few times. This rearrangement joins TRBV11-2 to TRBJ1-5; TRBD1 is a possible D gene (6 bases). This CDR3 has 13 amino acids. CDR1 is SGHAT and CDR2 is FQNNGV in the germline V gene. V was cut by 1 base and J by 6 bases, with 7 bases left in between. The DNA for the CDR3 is TGTGCCAGCAGCTTAGCAGGGGCTCAGCCCCAGCATTTT. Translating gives CASSLAGAQPQHF.

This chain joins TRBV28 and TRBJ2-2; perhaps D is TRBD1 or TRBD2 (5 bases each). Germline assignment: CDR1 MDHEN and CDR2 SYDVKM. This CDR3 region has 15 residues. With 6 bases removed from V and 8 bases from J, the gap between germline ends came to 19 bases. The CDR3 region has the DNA TGTGCCAGCAGACCTGGGACCGCCAAGACGGGGGAGCTGTTTTTT. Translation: CASRPGTAKTGELFF.

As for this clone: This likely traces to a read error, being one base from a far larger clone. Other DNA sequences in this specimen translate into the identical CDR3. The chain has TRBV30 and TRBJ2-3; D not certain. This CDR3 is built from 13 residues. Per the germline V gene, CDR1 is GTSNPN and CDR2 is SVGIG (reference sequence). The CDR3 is CAWSGPRADTQYF. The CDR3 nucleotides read TGCGCCTGGAGTGGGCCCCGGGCAGATACGCAGTATTTT.

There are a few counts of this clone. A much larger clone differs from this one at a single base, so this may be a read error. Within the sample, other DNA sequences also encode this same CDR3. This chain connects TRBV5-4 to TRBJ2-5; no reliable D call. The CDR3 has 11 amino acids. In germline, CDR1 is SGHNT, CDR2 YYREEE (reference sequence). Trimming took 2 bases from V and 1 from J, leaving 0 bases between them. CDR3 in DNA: TGTGCCAGCAGCTTCCAAGAGACCCAGTACTTC. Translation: CASSFQETQYF.

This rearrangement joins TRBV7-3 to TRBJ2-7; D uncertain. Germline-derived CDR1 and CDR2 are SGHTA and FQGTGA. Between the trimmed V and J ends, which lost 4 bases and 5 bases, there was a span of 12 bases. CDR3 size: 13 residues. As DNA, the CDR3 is TGTGCCAGCAGCTCCCTCGGACGGAACGAGCAGTACTTC. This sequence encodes CASSSLGRNEQYF.

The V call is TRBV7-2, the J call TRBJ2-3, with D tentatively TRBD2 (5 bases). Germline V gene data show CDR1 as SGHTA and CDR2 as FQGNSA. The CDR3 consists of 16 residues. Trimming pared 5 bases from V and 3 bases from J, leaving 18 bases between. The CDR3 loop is CASSPGLRVDTDTQYF. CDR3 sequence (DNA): TGTGCCAGCAGCCCCGGACTGAGGGTAGATACAGATACGCAGTATTTT.

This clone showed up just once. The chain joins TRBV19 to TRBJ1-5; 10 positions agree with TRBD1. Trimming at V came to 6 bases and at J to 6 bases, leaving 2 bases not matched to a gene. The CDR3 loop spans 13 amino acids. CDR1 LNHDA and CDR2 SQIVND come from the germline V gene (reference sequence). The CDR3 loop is CASSGTGVQPQHF. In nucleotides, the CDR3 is TGTGCCAGTAGCGGGACAGGGGTTCAGCCCCAGCATTTT.

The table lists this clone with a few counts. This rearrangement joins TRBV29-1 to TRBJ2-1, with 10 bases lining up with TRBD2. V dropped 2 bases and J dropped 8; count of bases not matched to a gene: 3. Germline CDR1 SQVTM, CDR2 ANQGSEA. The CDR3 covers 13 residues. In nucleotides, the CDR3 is TGCAGCGTTGAAATTGGACTAGCGGATGAGCAGTTCTTC. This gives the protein CSVEIGLADEQFF.

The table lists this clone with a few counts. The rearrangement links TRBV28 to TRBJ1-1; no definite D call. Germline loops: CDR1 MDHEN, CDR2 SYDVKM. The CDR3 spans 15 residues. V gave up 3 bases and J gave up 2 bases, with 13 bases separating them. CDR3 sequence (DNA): TGTGCCAGCAGTTTTGGTGTGTGGAGAAACACTGAAGCTTTCTTT. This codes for CASSFGVWRNTEAFF.

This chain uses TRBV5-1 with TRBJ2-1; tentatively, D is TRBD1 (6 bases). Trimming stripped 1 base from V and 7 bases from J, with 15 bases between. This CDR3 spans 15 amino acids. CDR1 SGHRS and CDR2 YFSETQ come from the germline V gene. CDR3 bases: TGCGCCAGCAGCTTGAACAGGGCGTTGTCGAATGAGCAGTTCTTC. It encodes CASSLNRALSNEQFF.

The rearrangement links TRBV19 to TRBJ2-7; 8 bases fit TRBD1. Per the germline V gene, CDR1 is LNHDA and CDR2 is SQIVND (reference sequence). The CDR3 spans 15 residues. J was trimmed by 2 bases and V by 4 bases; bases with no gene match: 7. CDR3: CASSSSSGGPYEQYF. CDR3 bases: TGTGCCAGTAGTAGCTCTTCAGGGGGCCCCTACGAGCAGTACTTC.

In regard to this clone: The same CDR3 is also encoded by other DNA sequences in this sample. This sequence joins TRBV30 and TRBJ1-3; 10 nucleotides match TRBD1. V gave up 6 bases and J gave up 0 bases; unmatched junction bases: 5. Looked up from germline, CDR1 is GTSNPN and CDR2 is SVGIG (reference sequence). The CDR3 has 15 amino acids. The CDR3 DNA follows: TGTGCCTGCCACCGGACAGGGGGCTCTGGAAACACCATATATTTT. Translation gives CACHRTGGSGNTIYF.

The CDR3 nucleotides read TGTGCCAGCACCCAGGGCGGGACAGAGGTCACCGGGGAGCTGTTTTTT. This sequence encodes CASTQGGTEVTGELFF. The J gene is TRBJ2-2, the V gene TRBV27, with D tentatively TRBD1 (7 bases). V gave up 7 bases and J gave up 4 bases, with 19 bases separating them. CDR3 length: 16 amino acids. Germline CDR1 MNHEY, CDR2 SMNVEV (reference sequence).

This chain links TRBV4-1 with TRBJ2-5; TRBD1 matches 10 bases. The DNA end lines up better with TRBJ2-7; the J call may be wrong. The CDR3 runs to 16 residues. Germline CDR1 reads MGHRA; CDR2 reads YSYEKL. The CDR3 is CASALHGGTGVYEQYF. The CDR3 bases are TGCGCCAGCGCCCTGCACGGTGGGACAGGGGTCTACGAGCAGTACTTC.

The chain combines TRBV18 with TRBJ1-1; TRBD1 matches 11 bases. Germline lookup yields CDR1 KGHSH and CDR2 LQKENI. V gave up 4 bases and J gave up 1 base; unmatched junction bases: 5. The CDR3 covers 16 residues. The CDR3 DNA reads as TGTGCCAGCTCACTGGGGACAGGGGGTTCGAACACTGAAGCTTTCTTT. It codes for CASSLGTGGSNTEAFF.

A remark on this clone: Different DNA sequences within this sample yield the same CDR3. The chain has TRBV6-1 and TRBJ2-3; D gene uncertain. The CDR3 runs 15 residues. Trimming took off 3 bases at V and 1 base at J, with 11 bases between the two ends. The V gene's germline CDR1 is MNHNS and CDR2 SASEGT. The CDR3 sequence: CASSEERWRTDTQYF. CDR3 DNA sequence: TGTGCCAGCAGTGAGGAGCGCTGGCGCACAGATACGCAGTATTTT.

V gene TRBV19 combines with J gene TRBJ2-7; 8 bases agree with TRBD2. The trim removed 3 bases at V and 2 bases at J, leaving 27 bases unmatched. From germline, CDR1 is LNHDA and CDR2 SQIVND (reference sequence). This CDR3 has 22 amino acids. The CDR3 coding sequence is TGTGCCAGTAGTATGGGGCCGTTTGTGGGCGGGAGGAACGCACCCGCTACCTACGAGCAGTACTTC. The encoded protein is CASSMGPFVGGRNAPATYEQYF. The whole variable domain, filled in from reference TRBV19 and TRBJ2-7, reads DGGITQSPKYLFRKEGQNVTLSCEQNLNHDAMYWYRQDPGQGLRLIYYSQIVNDFQKGDIAEGYSVSREKKESFPLTVTSAQKNPTAFYLCASSMGPFVGGRNAPATYEQYFGPGTRLTVT.

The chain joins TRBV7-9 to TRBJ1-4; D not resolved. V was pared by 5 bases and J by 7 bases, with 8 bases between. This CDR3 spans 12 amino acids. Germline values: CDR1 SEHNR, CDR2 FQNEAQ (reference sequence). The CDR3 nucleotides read TGTGCCAGCAGCCGATCGGGTGAAAAACTGTTTTTT. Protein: CASSRSGEKLFF.

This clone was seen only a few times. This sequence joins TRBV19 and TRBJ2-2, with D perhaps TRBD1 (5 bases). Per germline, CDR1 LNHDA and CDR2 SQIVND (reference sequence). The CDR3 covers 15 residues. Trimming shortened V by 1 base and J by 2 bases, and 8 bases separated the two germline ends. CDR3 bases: TGTGCCAGTAGTATAGGTGGGGCCAACACCGGGGAGCTGTTTTTT. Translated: CASSIGGANTGELFF. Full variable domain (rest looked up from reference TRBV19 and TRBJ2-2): DGGITQSPKYLFRKEGQNVTLSCEQNLNHDAMYWYRQDPGQGLRLIYYSQIVNDFQKGDIAEGYSVSREKKESFPLTVTSAQKNPTAFYLCASSIGGANTGELFFGEGSRLTVL.

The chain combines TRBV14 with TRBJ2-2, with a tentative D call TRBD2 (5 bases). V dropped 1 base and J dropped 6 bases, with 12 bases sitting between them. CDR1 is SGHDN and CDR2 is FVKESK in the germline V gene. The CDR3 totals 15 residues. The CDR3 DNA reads TGTGCCAGCAGCCAAGTATTAGGAGGATCCGGGGAGCTGTTTTTT. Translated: CASSQVLGGSGELFF. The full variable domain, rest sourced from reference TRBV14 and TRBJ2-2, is EAGVTQFPSHSVIEKGQTVTLRCDPISGHDNLYWYRRVMGKEIKFLLHFVKESKQDESGMPNNRFLAERTGGTYSTLKVQPAELEDSGVYFCASSQVLGGSGELFFGEGSRLTVL.

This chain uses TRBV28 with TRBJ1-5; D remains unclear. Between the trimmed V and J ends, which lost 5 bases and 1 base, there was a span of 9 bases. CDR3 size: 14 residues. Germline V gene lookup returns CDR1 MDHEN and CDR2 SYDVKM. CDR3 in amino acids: CASSTNWSNQPQHF. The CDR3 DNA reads TGTGCCAGCAGTACCAACTGGAGCAATCAGCCCCAGCATTTT.

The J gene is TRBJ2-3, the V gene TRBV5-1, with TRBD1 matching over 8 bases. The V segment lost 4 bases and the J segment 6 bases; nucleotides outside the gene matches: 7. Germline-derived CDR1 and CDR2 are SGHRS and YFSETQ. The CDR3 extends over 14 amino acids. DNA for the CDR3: TGCGCCAGCAGCATCGGGACAGGCCCTGATACGCAGTATTTT. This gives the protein CASSIGTGPDTQYF.

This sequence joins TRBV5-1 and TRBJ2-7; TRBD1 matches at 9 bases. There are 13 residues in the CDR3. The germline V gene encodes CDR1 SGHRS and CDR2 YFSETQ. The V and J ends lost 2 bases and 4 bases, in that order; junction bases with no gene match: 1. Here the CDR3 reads CASSLQGAYEQYF. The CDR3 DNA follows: TGCGCCAGCAGCTTACAGGGGGCGTACGAGCAGTACTTC. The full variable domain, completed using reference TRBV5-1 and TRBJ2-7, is KAGVTQTPRYLIKTRGQQVTLSCSPISGHRSVSWYQQTPGQGLQFLFEYFSETQRNKGNFPGRFSGRQFSNSRSEMNVSTLELGDSALYLCASSLQGAYEQYFGPGTRLTVT.